This entry describes one T cell receptor beta chain. What it binds is not known. Recent acute infections and vaccinations were absent in the healthy HIV-negative adult donors. The V and J ends lost 3 bases and 4 bases respectively, with 10 bases between them. This CDR3 spans 14 amino acids. Germline CDR1 and CDR2: MGHDK and SYGVNS. This entry belongs to a study of shared clonotypes between healthy human individuals. Regarding the study as a whole: Generation probabilities of non-shared clonotypes were lower (relative to those shared by all four donors).

The table came from immunoSEQ multiplex PCR; TCRdb's copy has only in-frame clones and leaves some out. The sample has 2 million to 2.5 million clones, 93% seen once. This sequence was found in a man aged 18 to 30 in good health. Some clones in this sample may be carry-over from other donors' samples. Source material: naive CD4+ T cells from PBMCs. The subset: CD45RA+ positively selected. The J gene is TRBJ1-5, the V gene TRBV25-1; no firm D call. The CDR3 region is CASSDAGGNQPQHF. The CDR3 nucleotides read TGTGCCAGCAGTGATGCGGGTGGGAATCAGCCCCAGCATTTT.